Following are 4 T cell receptor beta chains from one sample sequenced in a study of blood T cell repertoires in COVID-19. Profiling relied on immunoSEQ multiplex PCR, and the TCRdb table lists in-frame clones only, not all of them. The table lists about 200,000 clones, approximately 84% of them singletons. Specimen: peripheral blood. These receptor sequences come from a man aged 45-60 years with acute or convalescent COVID-19.

The chain recombines TRBV23-1 with TRBJ1-2, with D possibly matching TRBD1 (5 bases). TRBV23-1 carries the ORF label, with uncertain function. V was clipped by 4 bases and J by 4 bases, with 13 bases between them. CDR3 length: 14 amino acids. The CDR3 region is CASSPPDSLYGYTF. The CDR3 DNA sequence: TGCGCCAGCAGTCCACCTGACAGCCTCTATGGCTACACCTTC.

The chain uses TRBV10-3 and TRBJ2-7; 12 bases line up with TRBD1. The germline CDR1 and CDR2 sequences are ENHRY and SYGVKD. The CDR3 length is 16 residues. J lost 2 bases, V lost 3 bases, and 5 bases had no gene match. CDR3 protein: CAISEEGQGAPYEQYF. CDR3 in DNA: TGTGCCATCAGTGAAGAGGGACAGGGGGCCCCCTACGAGCAGTACTTC.

Only one count was recorded for this clone. The chain recombines TRBV7-9 with TRBJ1-6, with a possible D match to TRBD1 (6 bases). Germline V gene sequence: CDR1 SEHNR, CDR2 FQNEAQ (reference sequence). CDR3 length: 14 amino acids. Trimming cost V 5 bases and J 6 bases, with 11 bases left between them. CDR3 nucleotide sequence: TGTGCCAGCAGCCAGGGGAATCCTAATTCACCCCTCCACTTT. It encodes CASSQGNPNSPLHF.

The CDR3 coding sequence is TGTGCCAGCAGCGGAGTGACAGTAAATTCACCCCTCCACTTT. It codes for CASSGVTVNSPLHF. This chain joins TRBV9 and TRBJ1-6; D possibly corresponds to TRBD1 (5 bases). Trimming stripped 3 bases from V and 7 bases from J, with 11 bases between. Per the germline V gene, CDR1 is SGDLS and CDR2 is YYNGEE. The CDR3 totals 14 residues.